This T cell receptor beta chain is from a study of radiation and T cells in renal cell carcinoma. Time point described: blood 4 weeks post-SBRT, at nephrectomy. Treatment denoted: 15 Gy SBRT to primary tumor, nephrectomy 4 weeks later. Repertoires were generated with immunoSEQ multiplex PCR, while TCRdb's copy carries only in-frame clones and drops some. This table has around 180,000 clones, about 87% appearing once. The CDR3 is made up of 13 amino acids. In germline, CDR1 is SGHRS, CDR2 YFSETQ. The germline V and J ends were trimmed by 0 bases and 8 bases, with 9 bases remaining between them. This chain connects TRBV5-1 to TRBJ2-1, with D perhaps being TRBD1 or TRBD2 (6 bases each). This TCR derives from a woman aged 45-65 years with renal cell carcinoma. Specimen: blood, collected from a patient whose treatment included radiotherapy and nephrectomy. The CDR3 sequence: CASSLDRDYEQFF. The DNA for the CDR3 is TGCGCCAGCAGCTTGGACAGGGACTATGAGCAGTTCTTC. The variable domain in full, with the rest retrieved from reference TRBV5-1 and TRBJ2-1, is KAGVTQTPRYLIKTRGQQVTLSCSPISGHRSVSWYQQTPGQGLQFLFEYFSETQRNKGNFPGRFSGRQFSNSRSEMNVSTLELGDSALYLCASSLDRDYEQFFGPGTRLTVL.